This is a list of T cell receptor beta chains from one sample in a study of identical twins. TCRdb processed the 5' RACE reads anew with MiXCR; each CDR3 protein has one entry. The sample consists of about 550,000 distinct CDR3 sequences, approximately 20% of them appearing once. The same specimen was also included in a second study, on yellow fever vaccine responses in identical twins.

Sequenced: CD4+ T cells sorted from blood. These receptor sequences come from a woman under 30 in good health. Both conserved end residues are part of each CDR3. Fields, in order: D gene, V gene, clone size, CDR3 length, J gene, CDR3 DNA, CDR3 protein. The D gene is left open where the match is weak. Some rows mark clone size as missing; the rest say once, few, many or name a class of expanded clone.

-	TRBV7-6	-	16	TRBJ2-3	TGTGCCAGCAGCTTAGCGGGCCCCCCCGCGGTAGATACGCAGTATTTT	CASSLAGPPAVDTQYF
TRBD2	TRBV5-1	few	15	TRBJ2-2	TGCGCCAGCAGCTTACCACTAGCGGACACCGGGGAGCTGTTTTTT	CASSLPLADTGELFF
-	TRBV27	few	16	TRBJ1-1	TGTGCCAGCAGTATGAGCCAGGGGTTGGCGAACACTGAAGCTTTCTTT	CASSMSQGLANTEAFF
TRBD2	TRBV14	-	21	TRBJ2-1	TGTGCCAGCAGCCCGCCGTTGGGCGGGGGGCCTCACAAAAGCTCCTACAATGAGCAGTTCTTC	CASSPPLGGGPHKSSYNEQFF
TRBD2	TRBV19	-	17	TRBJ2-1	TGTGCCAGTAGTCGTGGCGGGGGACTAGCGGGGTACAATGAGCAGTTCTTC	CASSRGGGLAGYNEQFF
TRBD2	TRBV20-1	few	15	TRBJ2-7	TGCAGTGCTAGAGTCCCCGGGACTAGCGGTTACGAGCAGTACTTC	CSARVPGTSGYEQYF
-	TRBV5-1	-	14	TRBJ2-5	TGCGCCAGCAGCGGGAGGCACTTCCAAGAGACCCAGTACTTC	CASSGRHFQETQYF
-	TRBV10-3	few	13	TRBJ2-2	TGTGCCATCAGAGAGGACCCGACCGGGGAGCTGTTTTTT	CAIREDPTGELFF
-	TRBV20-1	-	14	TRBJ2-7	TGCAGTGCTAGAGATGGGGGGACCACCTACGAGCAGTACTTC	CSARDGGTTYEQYF
TRBD2	TRBV27	-	19	TRBJ2-2	TGTGCCAGCACCCGGTTCCTCGGGAGGGGCGGGAGTAACACCGGGGAGCTGTTTTTT	CASTRFLGRGGSNTGELFF
-	TRBV28	few	14	TRBJ2-7	TGTGCCAGCAGTTTATCGGCGAAAGCCTACGAGCAGTACTTC	CASSLSAKAYEQYF
TRBD2	TRBV12-3/TRBV12-4	-	15	TRBJ2-1	TGTGCCAGCAGTTTGATCCTAGCGGGGGAGAATGAGCAGTTCTTC	CASSLILAGENEQFF
TRBD2	TRBV24-1	few	17	TRBJ2-1	TGTGCCACCAGTGAGACCCCTCGGGCGGGAGAGGGTAATGAGCAGTTCTTC	CATSETPRAGEGNEQFF
-	TRBV5-5	-	14	TRBJ2-7	TGTGCCAGCAGCTTGAGGCTTAACTCCTACGAGCAGTACTTC	CASSLRLNSYEQYF
-	TRBV18	-	15	TRBJ1-5	TGTGCCAGCTCAAAATTCAGGGGTACCGATCAGCCCCAGCATTTT	CASSKFRGTDQPQHF
-	TRBV20-1	-	16	TRBJ2-3	TGCAGTGCTAGTCTCGCAGGGTTCTCTGGCACAGATACGCAGTATTTT	CSASLAGFSGTDTQYF
TRBD1	TRBV2	-	14	TRBJ2-2	TGTGCCAGCTCCCGGACAGGGGAAACCGGGGAGCTGTTTTTT	CASSRTGETGELFF
-	TRBV2	few	14	TRBJ2-2	TGTGCCAGCATCCGGGCGGAGAACACCGGGGAGCTGTTTTTT	CASIRAENTGELFF
TRBD2	TRBV7-3	many	15	TRBJ2-1	TGTGCCAGCAGCTCACTAGCGGGAGGGCTCAATGAGCAGTTCTTC	CASSSLAGGLNEQFF
-	TRBV2	-	13	TRBJ2-5	TGTGCCAGCAGTGAAGATATCCCCGGGACCCAGTACTTC	CASSEDIPGTQYF
-	TRBV4-1	few	14	TRBJ1-2	TGCGCCAGCAGCCAAGTGGGTCAGATCTATGGCTACACCTTC	CASSQVGQIYGYTF
TRBD1	TRBV10-3	-	14	TRBJ1-1	TGTGCCATCAGCGCAACAGGGGTTCCCACTGAAGCTTTCTTT	CAISATGVPTEAFF